This T cell receptor (beta chain) appears in the sequencing data of a study of tumor-infiltrating lymphocytes in primary liver carcinoma. Overall study context: Productive TCRbeta read counts per sample ran from roughly 3.7 to 6.8 million and were similar across tissue types. Findings and limits, study-wide: Top clones occupying all five tumor regions numbered only about 8-25%. Tumor region pairs outstripped tumor-adjacent and tumor-blood pairs in overlap. When set against blood, tumors had a significantly higher top-250-clone fraction (p = 0.039).

The germline gives CDR1 SGHTA, CDR2 FQGNSA. CDR3 length equals 13 residues. TCR beta cDNA was prepared out of roughly 500 ng total RNA by means of a constant-region primer. It was through three nested multiplex PCR rounds of slightly modified ARM-PCR that TCR beta libraries arose. TRBV1-TRBV30 forward primers paired with a C-beta reverse primer drove the first two PCR rounds, approximately 11 cycles each. TCRdb re-derived calls from the multiplex PCR reads in MiXCR, one entry per CDR3 protein. This table holds 55,000 to 65,000 distinct CDR3 sequences, roughly 70% found once. Co-extraction of RNA and DNA was performed on roughly 17-32 mg of unsorted bulk tissue. Turning to this clonotype: Its target is unknown. The junction departs from germline at one end; a sequencing error may be responsible.

The rearrangement links TRBV7-2 to TRBJ2-3; D unresolved. The source is a man between 40 and 49 years old with primary liver carcinoma and hepatitis B virus infection. Source material: liver tumor tissue from sampling region 2. Specified subset: tumor region T2, inferior pole. This CDR3 reads CASSSWVPDTEYF. The CDR3 DNA sequence: TGTGCCAGCAGCTCTTGGGTCCCAGATACGGAGTATTTT.